This T cell receptor (beta chain) was recovered during a study of response to subunit inactivated influenza vaccine. From germline, CDR1 is SGHVS and CDR2 FNYEAQ. The CDR3 runs 14 residues. The J segment lost 2 bases and the V segment lost 5 bases, leaving 4 bases of the junction unmatched. Each CDR3 protein is one row after TCRdb ran MiXCR on the RT-PCR reads. Here the sample spans about 520,000 distinct CDR3 sequences, approximately 6.9% being singletons. The V gene is TRBV7-6, the J gene TRBJ2-3, with 7 positions matching TRBD1. The sequenced sample was PBMCs from blood, obtained 23 to 25 months after vaccination. The receptor comes from a man aged 50-75 years who received an inactivated influenza vaccine. The CDR3 loop is CASSGQAYTDTQYF. In nucleotides, the CDR3 is TGTGCCAGCAGCGGACAGGCGTACACAGATACGCAGTATTTT.